This T cell receptor beta chain was captured by sequencing in a study of shared clonotypes between healthy human individuals. Study-level points and caveats: Clonotypes shared by all four donors outscored non-shared clonotypes in generation probability. Blood was the only sampled material, and tissue repertoires likely differ.

Clones were read by immunoSEQ multiplex PCR, and TCRdb kept only the in-frame ones, dropping some. The sample records approximately 110,000 clones, about 66% being singletons. In the case of this clone: Its antigen is undetermined.

Per germline, CDR1 MNHGY and CDR2 SAAAGT. V was cut by 6 bases and J by 7 bases, with 16 bases left in between. The CDR3 is 14 residues long. The rearrangement links TRBV6-8 to TRBJ2-1, with D tentatively TRBD2 (6 bases). This clonotype originated in a woman aged 25 to 39 in good health. Sequenced material: memory CD8+ T cells sorted from blood. The subset denotes: CD45RO+ cells pooled with CCR7-negative TemRA cells. The CDR3 region is CASRRGRKGNEQFF. CDR3 bases: TGTGCCAGCAGACGGGGGAGGAAAGGGAATGAGCAGTTCTTC.